What follows is one T cell receptor (beta chain) and its context. The germline V gene encodes CDR1 MNHEY and CDR2 SVGAGI. The ends lost 6 bases at V and 7 bases at J; junction bases unmatched: 5. This CDR3 is built from 13 residues. Authors' methods: Amplification from reference gene primers served as the basis for estimated nucleated cell counts. Assay used: immunoSEQ multiplex PCR; TCRdb lists only in-frame clones, some missing. That table supplies the V and J calls and clone size; D and trimming were determined from the DNA. This table holds 250,000 to 300,000 clones, 88% found once. These data are taken from a study of blood T cell repertoires in COVID-19. About the study: The cDNA or gDNA used as material had been derived from T cells, B-cell-depleted T cells, or PBMCs.

This TCR was recovered from a woman between 25 and 40 years old with acute or convalescent COVID-19. What was sequenced was peripheral blood. The rearrangement joins TRBV6-5 to TRBJ1-4, with TRBD1 matching over 7 bases. This CDR3 reads CASSLTGREKLFF. The CDR3 DNA sequence: TGTGCCAGCAGCCTGACAGGGCGTGAAAAACTGTTTTTT.